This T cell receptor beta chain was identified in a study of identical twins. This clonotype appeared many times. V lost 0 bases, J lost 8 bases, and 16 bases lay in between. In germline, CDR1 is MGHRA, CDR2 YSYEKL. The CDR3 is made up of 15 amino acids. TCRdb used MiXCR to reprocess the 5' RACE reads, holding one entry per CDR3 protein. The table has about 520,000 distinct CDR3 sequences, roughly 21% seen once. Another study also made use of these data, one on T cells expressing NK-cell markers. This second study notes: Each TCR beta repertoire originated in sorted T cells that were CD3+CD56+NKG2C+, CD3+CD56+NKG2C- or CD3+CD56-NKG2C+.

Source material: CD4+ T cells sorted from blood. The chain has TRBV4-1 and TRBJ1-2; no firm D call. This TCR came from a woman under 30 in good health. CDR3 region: CASSQDFTGIVGYTF. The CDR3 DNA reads TGCGCCAGCAGCCAAGATTTCACGGGGATCGTCGGCTACACCTTC.